These T cell receptor beta chains were read from a single sample in a study of B cell selection in AIRE deficiency. Sequencing was performed with immunoSEQ multiplex PCR; in TCRdb, only in-frame clones are kept and a portion is missing. The profile covers about 18,000 clones, with just over 90% appearing a single time and roughly 0.9% taken by the ten largest. Input material: CD4+CD25+ Tregs sorted from PBMCs. These receptors were collected from a human donor in good health. The CDR3 runs from the conserved cysteine through the conserved F or W. Rows may omit the clone size; those that give it use once, few, many or a size class.

size	J	V	CDR3
.	TRBJ1-1	TRBV29-1	CSVMGGRNTEAFF
.	TRBJ2-1	TRBV10-3	CAISESPGNEQFF
.	TRBJ1-5	TRBV6-6	CASRDDRIINQPQHF
once	TRBJ1-5	TRBV5-3	CARVDLGSGMNQPQHF
.	TRBJ2-7	TRBV18	CASSPTVGSYEQYF
.	TRBJ2-1	TRBV6-4	CASSDLPTRVEQFF
.	TRBJ2-1	TRBV9	CASSVGLAEIYNEQFF
once	TRBJ2-3	TRBV18	CASSPPQRAFTDTQYF
.	TRBJ1-1	TRBV7-3	CASSLNRVGQYAEAFF
.	TRBJ2-5	TRBV4-1	CASSQDGGGRGETQYF
.	TRBJ2-5	TRBV4-1	CASSQVSERVRPGETQYF
.	TRBJ1-1	TRBV23-1	CASSQWVPSTEAFF
.	TRBJ2-1	TRBV7-6	CASSLFVTSLYNEQFF
.	TRBJ2-2	TRBV7-9	CASSFPGELFF
.	TRBJ2-1	TRBV27	CASSRGQGRRSYNEQFF
.	TRBJ2-3	TRBV7-9	CASSLSGGQYF
.	TRBJ2-1	TRBV5-4	CASSSHPGDEQFF
.	TRBJ1-6	TRBV7-9	CASSLVQSSPLHF
.	TRBJ2-7	TRBV18	CASSPKTSGRGDEQYF
.	TRBJ2-3	TRBV7-9	CASSLGDDTQYF
.	TRBJ1-1	TRBV7-6	CASSLRETNTEAFF
.	TRBJ2-3	TRBV28	CARVIRGGGTQYF
.	TRBJ2-1	TRBV5-6	CASSSGLRGSYNEQFF